Described below is a single T cell receptor beta chain sequence and its context. The antigen remains undetermined. The sample is drawn from a study of shared clonotypes between healthy human individuals. Looking at the study overall: The donor group consisted of a couple of women and a few men, aged 18 to 49.

Germline loops: CDR1 SGHVS, CDR2 FQNEAQ. J lost 1 base, V lost 2 bases, and 3 bases had no gene match. This CDR3 comprises 15 residues. Study-wide points: With a handful of donors compared, about 5.2% of naive CD4 clonotypes were shared. It was the few donors that limited the genetic and exposure-history diversity represented.

The assay was immunoSEQ multiplex PCR, and TCRdb's table has in-frame clones only and misses some. Among about 1.5 million clones listed, approximately 98% were seen once. The TCR sequence derives from a man aged 25 to 45 in good health. The V gene is TRBV7-8, the J gene TRBJ1-1; TRBD1 aligns across 8 bases. Sample: naive CD4+ T cells sorted from blood. Regarding subset: CD45RA+ positively selected. The CDR3 DNA reads as TGTGCCAGCAGCTTACAGGACAGGGCGAACACTGAAGCTTTCTTT. Translated: CASSLQDRANTEAFF. The entire variable domain, with the rest obtained from reference TRBV7-8 and TRBJ1-1, is as follows: GAGVSQSPRYKVAKRGQDVALRCDPISGHVSLFWYQQALGQGPEFLTYFQNEAQLDKSGLPSDRFFAERPEGSVSTLKIQRTQQEDSAVYLCASSLQDRANTEAFFGQGTRLTVV.